This TCR beta chain emerged from a study of blood T cell repertoires in COVID-19. Background on the study: Sites across the United States, Italy and Spain contributed samples from acute and convalescent COVID-19. PBMCs, B-cell-depleted T cells, or T cells provided the cDNA or gDNA that made up the material.

Original processing notes: Cell counts per sample came from amplifying reference gene primers. Sequencing was performed with immunoSEQ multiplex PCR; in TCRdb, only in-frame clones are kept and a portion is missing. The V and J calls and clone size are taken from that table; D and trimming were inferred from the DNA. Of approximately 52,000 clones detected, around 90% appear once; the ten largest clones hold 2.5% to 3.5%. The sequence was collected from a man between 50 and 59 years old with acute or convalescent COVID-19. The sample was peripheral blood.

CDR3 in amino acids: CASSPSSRGATDTQYF. CDR3 coding DNA: TGCGCCAGCAGCCCGTCTTCGCGGGGGGCCACAGATACGCAGTATTTT. The chain carries TRBV5-1 and TRBJ2-3; 8 bases fit TRBD2. The V segment lost 4 bases and the J segment 2 bases; nucleotides outside the gene matches: 9. This CDR3 is 16 amino acids long. CDR1 and CDR2 from the germline V gene are SGHRS and YFSETQ.